These 26 T cell receptor beta chains share one sample of origin, sequenced in a study of human T cells and chemical hapten exposure. Via MiXCR, TCRdb re-called the RACE reads, giving one row per CDR3 protein. The sample lists about 120,000 distinct CDR3 sequences, roughly an eighth occurring once. Time point of the sample: patch test 1, 2 weeks after DPC sensitization. The treatment: therapeutic diphenylcyclopropenone sensitization with weekly scalp DPC. Sequenced here: whole blood, sampled in connection with sensitization to the hapten diphenylcyclopropenone (DPC). These receptors all come from a man aged 18 to 29 with alopecia areata. Some clones in this sample may be carry-over from other donors' samples.

J is TRBJ1-1 and V is TRBV6-5, with TRBD1 matching 9 bases. This CDR3 comprises 14 residues. Trimming removed 4 bases from V and 3 bases from J; junction bases left unmatched: 3. The V gene's germline CDR1 is MNHEY and CDR2 SVGAGI. The CDR3 DNA sequence: TGTGCCAGCAGTTGGGACAGGGACTACACTGAAGCTTTCTTT. Translating gives CASSWDRDYTEAFF.

The gene calls are TRBV6-2 or TRBV6-3 and TRBJ2-2; a weak D match, TRBD2 (5 bases). V was cut by 5 bases and J by 5 bases, with 12 bases left in between. CDR3 length: 14 amino acids. Germline assignment: CDR1 MNHEY and CDR2 SVGEGT. Written as DNA, the CDR3 is TGTGCCAGCAGTGTCGGGGAAATAACCGGGGAGCTGTTTTTT. This codes for CASSVGEITGELFF.

This chain links TRBV4-3 with TRBJ2-5; 7 bases are a match to TRBD1. The length of the CDR3 is 15 residues. Trimming cost V 0 bases and J 2 bases; bases outside gene matches: 3. Germline V lookup: CDR1 LGHNA, CDR2 YSLEER. The DNA for the CDR3 is TGCGCCAGCAGCCAAGATCGGGGACAGCAAGAGACCCAGTACTTC. Protein product: CASSQDRGQQETQYF.

The table lists this clonotype with a few counts. The DNA for the CDR3 is TGTGCCAGTCGTCGGGAGGTCCAAGAGACCCAGTACTTC. Amino acid sequence: CASRREVQETQYF. This chain uses TRBV6-5 with TRBJ2-5, with 7 positions matching TRBD2. This CDR3 region has 13 residues. CDR1 and CDR2 from the germline V gene are MNHEY and SVGAGI. J was trimmed by 1 base and V by 9 bases; bases with no gene match: 5.

This clonotype was detected ten times or more. This chain connects TRBV5-6 to TRBJ2-7, with 9 bases lining up with TRBD2. The J segment lost 4 bases and the V segment lost 4 bases, leaving 12 bases of the junction unmatched. The CDR3 is 16 residues long. Germline CDR1 SGHDT, CDR2 YYEEEE. In DNA, the CDR3 is TGTGCCAGCAGCCCCCTGATAGCGGGGGCTATGTACGAGCAGTACTTC. Residues: CASSPLIAGAMYEQYF.

The chain links TRBV6-5 to TRBJ1-2, with D perhaps TRBD1 (6 bases). Trimming cost V 3 bases and J 9 bases, with 11 bases left between them. The CDR3 totals 12 residues. In germline, CDR1 is MNHEY, CDR2 SVGAGI. CDR3 sequence (DNA): TGTGCCAGCAGTTATCGGGGGCGAAGCTACACCTTC. Amino acids: CASSYRGRSYTF.

This clonotype was seen only a few times. V and J are TRBV5-1 and TRBJ2-4, with a weak D call TRBD1 (6 bases). Germline V lookup: CDR1 SGHRS, CDR2 YFSETQ. The CDR3 runs 16 residues. Trimming left V 4 bases short and J 0 bases short, with 14 bases between. In DNA, the CDR3 is TGCGCCAGCAGCGGTGGACAGCCCCTAGCCAAAAACATTCAGTACTTC. Protein: CASSGGQPLAKNIQYF.

This clonotype has a count of ten or more. The genes are TRBV20-1 and TRBJ1-1, with D tentatively TRBD1 (5 bases). Germline V gene data show CDR1 as DFQATT and CDR2 as SNEGSKA (reference sequence). The CDR3 is 13 amino acids. Between the trimmed V and J ends, which lost 2 bases and 7 bases, there was a span of 14 bases. CDR3 sequence: CSARPPATVEAFF. The CDR3 DNA reads TGCAGTGCTAGACCACCCGCGACAGTTGAAGCTTTCTTT.

The gene calls are TRBV20-1 and TRBJ2-7, with no clear D. V lost 6 bases, J lost 6 bases, and 18 bases lay in between. The CDR3 consists of 13 residues. Germline V gene lookup returns CDR1 DFQATT and CDR2 SNEGSKA (reference sequence). This chain's CDR3 is CSALTPTGAEQYV. For the CDR3, the DNA is TGCAGTGCCCTAACACCAACGGGCGCCGAGCAGTACGTC.

The chain joins TRBV5-6 to TRBJ2-2; either TRBD1 or TRBD2 may fit D (6 bases each). The CDR3 totals 14 residues. Germline assignment: CDR1 SGHDT and CDR2 YYEEEE. V shed 5 bases and J shed 4 bases, with 12 bases lying between them. DNA for the CDR3: TGTGCCAGCAGGTTACAGGGAGGCACCGGGGAGCTGTTTTTT. This translates into CASRLQGGTGELFF.

This clonotype turned up a few times. This chain uses TRBV6-2 or TRBV6-3 with TRBJ2-3, with TRBD1 identical over 8 bases. This CDR3 contains 15 residues. Unmatched junction bases numbered 5, after V lost 5 bases and J lost 1 base. The germline gives CDR1 MNHEY, CDR2 SVGEGT. The DNA for the CDR3 is TGTGCCAGCAGTCCGGACAGGGTTCGCACAGATACGCAGTATTTT. This sequence encodes CASSPDRVRTDTQYF.

The V gene is TRBV2, the J gene TRBJ2-4; no reliable D call. CDR3 length: 14 amino acids. The germline V gene encodes CDR1 SNHLY and CDR2 FYNNEI. With 2 bases removed from V and 0 bases from J, the gap between germline ends came to 5 bases. CDR3 loop: CASSEMGAKNIQYF. CDR3 nucleotides: TGTGCCAGCAGTGAAATGGGAGCCAAAAACATTCAGTACTTC.

J is TRBJ2-7 and V is TRBV5-4; 8 bases match TRBD2. The CDR3 has 15 residues. The germline CDR1 and CDR2 sequences are SGHNT and YYREEE (reference sequence). V shed 1 base, J shed 5 bases, and the junction held 8 bases outside the gene matches. The CDR3 sequence: CASSLPSGGGDEQYF. Written as DNA, the CDR3 is TGTGCCAGCAGCTTGCCCAGCGGGGGCGGGGACGAGCAGTACTTC.

The J gene is TRBJ1-2, the V gene TRBV10-3; D remains ambiguous. V lost 6 bases and J 8 bases, leaving 19 bases between the germline ends. This CDR3 contains 14 residues. Germline CDR1 reads ENHRY; CDR2 reads SYGVKD. This chain's CDR3 is CAISGLQLAGGYTF. The CDR3 bases are TGTGCCATCAGCGGACTTCAGTTGGCGGGCGGCTACACCTTC.

This clonotype was detected only a few times. The V gene is TRBV27, the J gene TRBJ1-5; unclear D gene. Germline V CDR1 and CDR2: MNHEY, SMNVEV (reference sequence). The length of the CDR3 is 12 residues. Trimming pared 5 bases from V and 3 bases from J, leaving 5 bases between. For the CDR3, the DNA is TGTGCCAGCAGTCCGAACAATCAGCCCCAGCATTTT. Residues: CASSPNNQPQHF.

The chain uses TRBV27 and TRBJ2-2; D is unresolved. The germline V and J ends were trimmed by 6 bases and 2 bases, with 10 bases remaining between them. There are 14 residues in the CDR3. Germline CDR1 MNHEY, CDR2 SMNVEV (reference sequence). CDR3 residues: CASRKGINTGELFF. The CDR3, as DNA: TGTGCCAGCAGAAAGGGAATAAACACCGGGGAGCTGTTTTTT.

This clonotype has a handful of counts. The chain uses TRBV7-8 and TRBJ1-5; a weak D match, TRBD1 (5 bases). CDR3 size: 15 residues. The V and J ends lost 2 bases and 2 bases respectively, with 10 bases between them. Per germline, CDR1 SGHVS and CDR2 FQNEAQ. The CDR3 is CASSLRGDGNQPQHF. CDR3 coding DNA: TGTGCCAGCAGCTTACGCGGGGACGGCAATCAGCCCCAGCATTTT.

This clonotype was recorded a few times. The V call is TRBV5-5, the J call TRBJ1-3; unclear D gene. This CDR3 contains 12 residues. Germline V gives CDR1 SGHKS, CDR2 YYEKEE (reference sequence). Trimming took 3 bases from V and 2 from J, leaving 3 bases between them. The CDR3 DNA reads TGTGCCAGCAGCTCGACTGGAAACACCATATATTTT. Protein product: CASSSTGNTIYF.

The CDR3 DNA reads TGTGCCAGCAGCTCCCGGGACAGGGGTAATGAAAAACTGTTTTTT. Its translation is CASSSRDRGNEKLFF. This chain links TRBV7-9 with TRBJ1-4, with TRBD1 matching 10 bases. The ends lost 4 bases at V and 4 bases at J; junction bases unmatched: 3. The CDR3 covers 15 residues. Per germline, CDR1 SEHNR and CDR2 FQNEAQ (reference sequence).

V is TRBV3-1 and J is TRBJ2-7, with D possibly matching TRBD1 (6 bases). CDR1 is LGHDT and CDR2 is YNNKEL in the germline V gene (reference sequence). Trimming cost V 1 base and J 1 base, with 8 bases left between them. CDR3 length: 14 residues. The DNA for the CDR3 is TGTGCCAGCAGCCAAGGGACAGTTTCCTACGAGCAGTACTTC. Protein sequence: CASSQGTVSYEQYF.

This chain links TRBV7-9 with TRBJ2-2; 10 bases fit TRBD1. This CDR3 spans 18 amino acids. J lost 3 bases, V lost 5 bases, and 12 bases had no gene match. Germline lookup yields CDR1 SEHNR and CDR2 FQNEAQ (reference sequence). The CDR3 here is CASSGGYWDRGDTGELFF. CDR3 DNA sequence: TGTGCCAGCAGCGGAGGGTACTGGGACAGGGGTGACACCGGGGAGCTGTTTTTT.

The genes are TRBV18 and TRBJ1-4, with 9 bases fitting TRBD1. CDR1 is KGHSH, CDR2 LQKENI, per germline. The junction had 12 bases not matched to a gene; V was cut back by 8 bases and J by 5 bases. The CDR3 extends over 16 amino acids. The CDR3 region is CASTGGLKTQNEKLFF. The DNA of the CDR3 is TGTGCCAGCACAGGGGGCCTAAAAACACAAAATGAAAAACTGTTTTTT.

The chain recombines TRBV6-2 or TRBV6-3 with TRBJ2-1; TRBD1 agrees at 10 bases. CDR3 length: 13 residues. J gave up 9 bases and V 5 bases, and 4 bases lay outside the gene matches. From germline, CDR1 is MNHEY and CDR2 SVGEGT. The CDR3 DNA reads as TGTGCCAGCAGTCACCGGGACAGGGGTGAGCAGTTCTTC. Protein product: CASSHRDRGEQFF.

The chain links TRBV5-1 to TRBJ1-2; D is unclear. Germline lookup yields CDR1 SGHRS and CDR2 YFSETQ. The V gene lost 4 bases and the J gene lost 4 bases, with 14 bases spanning the gap. The CDR3 sequence is 14 residues long. CDR3 sequence reads: CASSPSSGFYGYTF. The CDR3 region has the DNA TGCGCCAGCAGCCCATCGTCGGGTTTCTATGGCTACACCTTC.

The rearrangement joins TRBV11-2 to TRBJ1-1, with D unclear. There are 14 residues in the CDR3. The ends were cut back, 0 bases at V and 3 bases at J, with 8 bases in the middle. Per the germline V gene, CDR1 is SGHAT and CDR2 is FQNNGV. As DNA, the CDR3 is TGTGCCAGCAGCTTAGATAGTTCGGACACTGAAGCTTTCTTT. Translating it yields CASSLDSSDTEAFF.

This chain uses TRBV6-5 with TRBJ2-7, with TRBD2 as a possible D gene (6 bases). The CDR3 is 14 amino acids. Trimming took off 7 bases at V and 0 bases at J, with 13 bases between the two ends. The germline V gene encodes CDR1 MNHEY and CDR2 SVGAGI. DNA of the CDR3: TGTGCCAGCAACCCTAGCGCGAGCTCCTACGAGCAGTACTTC. Its translation is CASNPSASSYEQYF.